Each of the 16 T cell receptor beta chains below was sequenced from the same sample in a study of cytomegalovirus exposure and HLA in healthy donors. Primers: 60 Vbeta forward and 13 Jbeta reverse. Libraries were prepared by immunoSEQ multiplex PCR; TCRdb keeps only in-frame clonotypes and omits some of them. The repertoire holds roughly 81,000 clones, roughly 85% seen once, with 2.5% in the top ten. The sample comprised PBMCs. These receptors were collected from a man aged 25-45 years in good health and CMV-seronegative.

The rearrangement links TRBV7-2 to TRBJ1-5, with TRBD1 as a possible D gene (5 bases). Germline CDR1 reads SGHTA; CDR2 reads FQGNSA. The CDR3 extends over 15 amino acids. The ends were cut back, 5 bases at V and 2 bases at J, with 13 bases in the middle. CDR3 nucleotide sequence: TGTGCCAGCAGCCCCAACCCGGGGGGCAATCAGCCCCAGCATTTT. Amino acid sequence: CASSPNPGGNQPQHF. The full variable domain, its missing parts supplied by reference TRBV7-2 and TRBJ1-5, is GAGVSQSPSNKVTEKGKDVELRCDPISGHTALYWYRQSLGQGLEFLIYFQGNSAPDKSGLPSDRFSAERTGGSVSTLTIQRTQQEDSAVYLCASSPNPGGNQPQHFGDGTRLSIL.

V and J are TRBV4-3 and TRBJ2-6; D call uncertain. Trimming removed 0 bases at V and 4 bases at J, with 7 bases between. CDR1 is LGHNA, CDR2 YSLEER, per germline. The length of the CDR3 is 15 residues. CDR3 protein: CASSQDPSGANVLTF. Here the CDR3 DNA reads TGCGCCAGCAGCCAAGACCCCTCGGGGGCCAACGTCCTGACTTTC.

This clone was counted a single time. V usage is TRBV19 and J usage is TRBJ1-2; a possible D gene is TRBD1 (6 bases). CDR3 length: 14 amino acids. CDR1 is LNHDA, CDR2 SQIVND, per germline (reference sequence). Trimming took off 3 bases at V and 1 base at J, with 9 bases between the two ends. The CDR3 region has the DNA TGTGCCAGTAGTATCCCAGGGGTTAACTATGGCTACACCTTC. Translation: CASSIPGVNYGYTF.

A word on this clone: The junction departs from the called germline gene at one end, perhaps through a read error. This rearrangement joins TRBV7-9 to TRBJ2-3; D remains unclear. Germline V gives CDR1 SEHNR, CDR2 FQNEAQ (reference sequence). This CDR3 has 12 residues. CDR3 protein: CSSSTYTDTQYF. The CDR3 DNA reads as TGTTCCAGCAGCACCTACACAGATACGCAGTATTTT.

The chain is built from TRBV14 and TRBJ1-3, with D possibly matching TRBD1 (5 bases). V was pared by 1 base and J by 0 bases, with 7 bases between. Germline CDR1 reads SGHDN; CDR2 reads FVKESK. The CDR3 sequence is 15 residues long. The CDR3 here is CASSQGQSSGNTIYF. CDR3 coding DNA: TGTGCCAGCAGCCAAGGACAGAGCTCTGGAAACACCATATATTTT.

This chain joins TRBV27 and TRBJ2-1; D is unclear. The germline gives CDR1 MNHEY, CDR2 SMNVEV (reference sequence). V lost 0 bases to trimming and J lost 6 bases, with 6 bases between them. This CDR3 contains 13 residues. This CDR3 reads CASSLSSRNEQFF. CDR3 DNA sequence: TGTGCCAGCAGTTTATCTAGCCGCAATGAGCAGTTCTTC.

The chain joins TRBV5-4 to TRBJ2-7; D may be TRBD1 (6 bases). CDR3 length: 15 amino acids. The germline V gene encodes CDR1 SGHNT and CDR2 YYREEE (reference sequence). The V and J ends lost 7 bases and 3 bases respectively, with 20 bases between them. CDR3 loop: CASGYRDGGGYEQYF. The CDR3 bases are TGTGCCAGCGGATACAGGGATGGGGGCGGCTACGAGCAGTACTTC.

The chain has TRBV29-1 and TRBJ1-1; D is unresolved. V was trimmed by 6 bases and J by 0 bases, leaving 11 bases between them. Germline lookup yields CDR1 SQVTM and CDR2 ANQGSEA. The CDR3 contains 13 residues. This chain's CDR3 is CSVMIEMNTEAFF. CDR3 sequence (DNA): TGCAGCGTGATGATAGAGATGAACACTGAAGCTTTCTTT.

This chain links TRBV7-8 with TRBJ1-6, with 9 bases aligning to TRBD1. The CDR3 is made up of 14 amino acids. V dropped 5 bases and J dropped 10; count of bases not matched to a gene: 6. Germline V CDR1 and CDR2: SGHVS, FQNEAQ. DNA of the CDR3: TGTGCCAGCAGCCTCGGACAGGGGCAATCACCCCTCCACTTT. Translating it yields CASSLGQGQSPLHF.

The chain recombines TRBV27 with TRBJ1-6; D gene ambiguous. The CDR3 extends over 14 amino acids. Per germline, CDR1 MNHEY and CDR2 SMNVEV (reference sequence). The V gene lost 7 bases and the J gene lost 0 bases, with 7 bases spanning the gap. CDR3 protein: CASKRDSYNSPLHF. DNA for the CDR3: TGTGCCAGCAAGAGGGACTCCTATAATTCACCCCTCCACTTT.

To note about this clone: Germline is not matched at one junction end, which may reflect a read error. Other DNA sequences of this sample code for an identical CDR3. The chain uses TRBV27 and TRBJ1-4; D gene unclear. This CDR3 comprises 14 residues. The V gene's germline CDR1 is MNHEY and CDR2 SMNVEV (reference sequence). The CDR3 here is CASSFTGVEEKLFF. DNA for the CDR3: TGTGCCAGTAGTTTCACGGGAGTAGAGGAAAAACTGTTTTTT.

In this sample, this clone turned up a few times. The chain links TRBV6-6 to TRBJ1-3, with a weak D call TRBD1 (6 bases). The ends were cut back, 2 bases at V and 4 bases at J, with 12 bases in the middle. The CDR3 spans 15 residues. The germline V gene has CDR1 MNHNY and CDR2 SVGAGI (reference sequence). The CDR3 is CASSYDPGVGNTIYF. CDR3 bases: TGTGCCAGCAGTTACGATCCAGGGGTCGGAAACACCATATATTTT.

The chain recombines TRBV6-1 with TRBJ1-3; 8 nucleotides line up with TRBD1. Germline V lookup: CDR1 MNHNS, CDR2 SASEGT. This CDR3 region has 16 residues. V dropped 3 bases and J dropped 6; count of bases not matched to a gene: 10. This CDR3 is CASSDIADRVANTIYF. CDR3 coding DNA: TGTGCCAGCAGTGATATCGCGGACAGGGTAGCAAACACCATATATTTT.

This clone appeared once. This chain links TRBV11-1 with TRBJ1-1, with D unresolved. This CDR3 contains 16 residues. V shed 0 bases and J shed 0 bases, with 11 bases lying between them. From germline, CDR1 is SGHAT and CDR2 FQDESV (reference sequence). For the CDR3, the DNA is TGTGCCAGCAGCTTAGCGCTACGCCCGGTGAACACTGAAGCTTTCTTT. Translated, it gives CASSLALRPVNTEAFF.

The chain is built from TRBV10-2 and TRBJ1-1; 7 positions match TRBD1. Germline lookup yields CDR1 WSHSY and CDR2 SAAADI. V shed 3 bases and J 4 bases; nucleotides not matched to a gene: 2. This CDR3 region has 13 residues. CDR3 protein: CASSEPGGTEAFF. The DNA of the CDR3 is TGCGCCAGCAGTGAACCAGGGGGCACTGAAGCTTTCTTT.

This clone was counted a single time. The chain recombines TRBV7-2 with TRBJ2-7; D perhaps matches TRBD1 (6 bases). The CDR3 has 12 amino acids. V lost 10 bases to trimming and J lost 4 bases, with 14 bases between them. Germline V gene data show CDR1 as SGHTA and CDR2 as FQGNSA. CDR3 nucleotides: TGTGCCACCTCGACAGGTTCTTACGAGCAGTACTTC. Translating gives CATSTGSYEQYF.